This T cell receptor beta chain was sequenced for a study of brain T cells in children with intractable seizures (dated by TCRdb to the early 2020s). About the full investigation: As a first screen for immune gene transcripts, resected brain tissue from approximately 50 pediatric epilepsy surgery cases was run on a NanoString immunology panel. About 70% of the 12 selected surgery cases also had pre-surgery blood sequenced, which left four cases with brain tissue only. The study at large found these results: The patients' HCMV serostatus was not known, and viral specificity was inferred solely from CDR3 sequence similarity. Sequencing depth differed between pre- and post-surgery blood, so clones missing from the pre-surgery sample may reflect undersampling.

The immunoSEQ assay was used to generate TCR beta chain sequences from genomic DNA. On the authors' methods: Any CDR3 sequence that did not begin with the conserved framework cysteine at position 104 was removed by hand. To get clonality, the normalized Shannon's Diversity Index was subtracted from one, giving values from 0 (maximal diversity) to 1 (oligoclonal). Chi-squared comparison-of-proportions tests assessed whether the same CDR3 differed in frequency between samples, such as brain versus blood. Public clonotypes were found through immuneACCESS searches, while the VDJdb browser was used to judge similarity to known antiviral clonotypes. As stored in TCRdb, this immuneACCESS dataset retains in-frame rearrangements with V and J assigned. A fraction of the clones does not appear; measured against another copy, unresolved V genes explain less than half of the discrepancy, and the remainder lacks a known reason. D and trimming were read from the DNA, whereas the V and J calls and clone size are those reported in that table. The sample yields about 64,000 clones; 90% to 96% were counted once. Around 0.4% of the sample rests with the top ten.

As for this clone: Its antigen is currently not known. Base qualities are not recorded, but no much larger clone differs from it by a single base.

As encoded in the germline V gene, CDR1 is SQVTM while CDR2 is ANQGSEA. V loses 4 bases, J loses 2 bases, and the germline ends lie 9 bases apart. The CDR3, cysteine through phenylalanine, is 13 amino acids long. Solely the CDR3 DNA is kept, with 39 bases framed from the first base. The intended sense of this specimen's time point label: resected brain tissue, or blood drawn just prior to surgery. The surgery cases that showed the highest brain T cell transcript signatures were chosen for TCR beta chain sequencing of brain tissue, and of blood when it was available. Before surgery, the patients had been given at least one anti-epileptic drug. The TCR-sequenced patients were children whose drug-resistant epilepsy was caused by tuberous sclerosis complex, focal cortical dysplasia, Rasmussen encephalitis or hemimegalencephaly. Blood samples were drawn just before the epilepsy surgery. The Monarch genomic DNA purification kit was used to extract bulk genomic DNA from unsorted brain tissue and from whole blood.

This chain joins TRBV29-1 to TRBJ2-4; no D segment can be confidently identified. The TCR was taken from a boy in the first two years of life with focal cortical dysplasia and intractable seizures. The input for sequencing was peripheral blood, taken at surgery. The CDR3 here reads CSVALGSKNIQYF. The nucleotide sequence is TGCAGCGTTGCTTTGGGGTCCAAAAACATTCAGTACTTC. Beyond the CDR3, the reference TRBV29-1 and TRBJ2-4 genes provide the residues; the full variable domain reads: SAVISQKPSRDICQRGTSLTIQCQVDSQVTMMFWYRQQPGQSLTLIATANQGSEATYESGFVIDKFPISRPNLTFSTLTVSNMSPEDSSIYLCSVALGSKNIQYFGAGTRLSVL.